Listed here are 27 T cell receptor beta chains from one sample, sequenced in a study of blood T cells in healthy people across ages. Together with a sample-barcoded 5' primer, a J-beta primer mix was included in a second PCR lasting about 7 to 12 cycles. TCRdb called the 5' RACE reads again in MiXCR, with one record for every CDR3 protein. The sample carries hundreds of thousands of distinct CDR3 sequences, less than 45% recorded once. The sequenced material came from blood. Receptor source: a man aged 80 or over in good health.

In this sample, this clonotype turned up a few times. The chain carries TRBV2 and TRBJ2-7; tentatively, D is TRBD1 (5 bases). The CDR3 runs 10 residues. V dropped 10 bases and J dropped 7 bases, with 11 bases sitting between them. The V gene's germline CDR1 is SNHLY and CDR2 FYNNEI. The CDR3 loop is CAKGLGEQYF. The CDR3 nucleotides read TGTGCCAAGGGGCTTGGGGAGCAGTACTTC.

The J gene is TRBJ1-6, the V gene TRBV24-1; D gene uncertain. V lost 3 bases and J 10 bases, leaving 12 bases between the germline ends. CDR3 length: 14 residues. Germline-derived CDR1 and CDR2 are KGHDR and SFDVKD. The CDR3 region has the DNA TGTGCCACCAGTGATCCGGCCGGTCGATCACCCCTCCACTTT. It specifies CATSDPAGRSPLHF.

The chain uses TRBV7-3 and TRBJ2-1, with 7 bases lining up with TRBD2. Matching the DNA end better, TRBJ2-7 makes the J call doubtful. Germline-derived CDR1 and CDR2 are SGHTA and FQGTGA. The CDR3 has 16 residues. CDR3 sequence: CASSSQRGSSYNEQYF. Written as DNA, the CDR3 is TGTGCCAGCAGCTCTCAGCGGGGAAGCTCCTACAATGAGCAGTACTTC.

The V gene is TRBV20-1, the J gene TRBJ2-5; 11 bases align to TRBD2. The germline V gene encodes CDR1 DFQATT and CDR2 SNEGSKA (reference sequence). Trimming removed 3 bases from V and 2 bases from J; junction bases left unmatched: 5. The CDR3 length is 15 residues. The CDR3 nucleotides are TGCAGTGCTAGGGGGACTAGCGGAAATCAAGAGACCCAGTACTTC. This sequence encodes CSARGTSGNQETQYF.

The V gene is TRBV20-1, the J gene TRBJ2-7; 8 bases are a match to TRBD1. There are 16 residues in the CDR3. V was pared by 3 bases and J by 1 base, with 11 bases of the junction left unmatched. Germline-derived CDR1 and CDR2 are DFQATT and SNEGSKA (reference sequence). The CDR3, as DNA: TGCAGTGCTAGCGGCACAGGGACAGGAGATTCCTACGAGCAGTACTTC. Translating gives CSASGTGTGDSYEQYF.

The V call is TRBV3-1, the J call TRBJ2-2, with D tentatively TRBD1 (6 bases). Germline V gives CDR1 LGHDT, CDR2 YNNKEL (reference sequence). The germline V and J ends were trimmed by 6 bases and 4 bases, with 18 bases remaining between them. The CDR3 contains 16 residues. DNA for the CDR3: TGTGCCAGCAGTCAATCCGACAGGACACTCACCGGGGAGCTGTTTTTT. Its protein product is CASSQSDRTLTGELFF.

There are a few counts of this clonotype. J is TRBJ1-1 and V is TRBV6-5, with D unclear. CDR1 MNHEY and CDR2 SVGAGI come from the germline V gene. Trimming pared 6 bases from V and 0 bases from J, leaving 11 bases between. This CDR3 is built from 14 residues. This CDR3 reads CASRETLMNTEAFF. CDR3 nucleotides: TGTGCCAGCAGGGAGACACTCATGAACACTGAAGCTTTCTTT.

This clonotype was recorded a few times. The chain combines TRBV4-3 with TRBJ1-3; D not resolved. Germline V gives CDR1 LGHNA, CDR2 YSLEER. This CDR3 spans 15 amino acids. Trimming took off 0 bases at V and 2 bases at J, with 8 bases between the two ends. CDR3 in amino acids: CASSQDPLTGNTIYF. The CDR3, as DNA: TGCGCCAGCAGCCAAGATCCTCTGACTGGAAACACCATATATTTT.

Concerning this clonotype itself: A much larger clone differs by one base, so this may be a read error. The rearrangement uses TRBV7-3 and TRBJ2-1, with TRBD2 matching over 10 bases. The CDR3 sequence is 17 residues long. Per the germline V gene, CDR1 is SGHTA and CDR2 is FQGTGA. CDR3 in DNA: TGTGCCAGCAGCCCGAATAGCGGGAGGCTGATTTACAATGTGCAGTTCTTC. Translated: CASSPNSGRLIYNVQFF.

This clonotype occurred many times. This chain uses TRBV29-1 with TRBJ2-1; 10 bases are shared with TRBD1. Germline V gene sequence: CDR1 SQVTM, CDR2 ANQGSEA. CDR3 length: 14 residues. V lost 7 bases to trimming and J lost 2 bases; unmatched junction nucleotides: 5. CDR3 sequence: CSAQGQGAYNEQFF. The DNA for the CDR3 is TGCAGCGCACAAGGACAGGGGGCCTACAATGAGCAGTTCTTC.

CDR3 region: CSVDSMNTEAFF. The CDR3 DNA reads TGCAGCGTTGACAGTATGAACACTGAAGCTTTCTTT. The chain links TRBV29-1 to TRBJ1-1; D remains unclear. There are 12 residues in the CDR3. Germline V gene data show CDR1 as SQVTM and CDR2 as ANQGSEA. The V end lost 3 bases, the J end lost 0 bases, and 5 bases lay between the germline ends.

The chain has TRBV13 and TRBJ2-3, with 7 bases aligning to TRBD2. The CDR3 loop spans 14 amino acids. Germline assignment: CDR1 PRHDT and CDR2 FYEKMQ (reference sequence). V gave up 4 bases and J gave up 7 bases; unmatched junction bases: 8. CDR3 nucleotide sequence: TGTGCCAGCAGCTCCGGGGGGAAAGCAAATACGCAGTATTTT. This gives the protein CASSSGGKANTQYF. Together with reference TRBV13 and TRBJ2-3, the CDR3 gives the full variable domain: AAGVIQSPRHLIKEKRETATLKCYPIPRHDTVYWYQQGPGQDPQFLISFYEKMQSDKGSIPDRFSAQQFSDYHSELNMSSLELGDSALYFCASSSGGKANTQYFGPGTRLTVL.

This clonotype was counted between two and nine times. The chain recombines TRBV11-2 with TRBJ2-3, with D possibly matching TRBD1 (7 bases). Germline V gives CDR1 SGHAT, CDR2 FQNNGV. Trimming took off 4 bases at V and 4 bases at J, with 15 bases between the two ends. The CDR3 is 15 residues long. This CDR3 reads CASSSRQGGADTQYF. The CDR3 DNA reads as TGTGCCAGCAGCTCCCGACAGGGAGGAGCAGATACGCAGTATTTT.

CDR3: CSARALDHIQYF. CDR3 DNA sequence: TGCAGTGCTAGAGCTCTAGATCACATTCAGTACTTC. This rearrangement joins TRBV20-1 to TRBJ2-4; D is undetermined. The CDR3 is 12 amino acids. Germline V gives CDR1 DFQATT, CDR2 SNEGSKA (reference sequence). Trimming stripped 1 base from V and 8 bases from J, with 9 bases between.

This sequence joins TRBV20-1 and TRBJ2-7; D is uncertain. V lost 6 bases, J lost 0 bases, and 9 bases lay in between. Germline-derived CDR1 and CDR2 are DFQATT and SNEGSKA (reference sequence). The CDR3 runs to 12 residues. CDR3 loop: CSALHRSYEQYF. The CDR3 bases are TGCAGTGCCCTACACCGCTCCTACGAGCAGTACTTC.

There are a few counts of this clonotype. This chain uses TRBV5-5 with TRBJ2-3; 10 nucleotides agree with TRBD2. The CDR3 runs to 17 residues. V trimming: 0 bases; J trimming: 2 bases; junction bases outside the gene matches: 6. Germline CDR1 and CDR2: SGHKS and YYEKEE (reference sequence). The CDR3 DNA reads TGTGCCAGCAGCTTGGCCGCACTAGCGGGAACCACAGATACGCAGTATTTT. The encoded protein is CASSLAALAGTTDTQYF.

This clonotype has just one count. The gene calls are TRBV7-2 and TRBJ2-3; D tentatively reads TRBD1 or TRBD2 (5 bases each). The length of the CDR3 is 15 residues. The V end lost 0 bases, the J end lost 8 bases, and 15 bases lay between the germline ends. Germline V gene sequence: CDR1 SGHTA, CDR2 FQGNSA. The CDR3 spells CASSLAEGNFRTQYF. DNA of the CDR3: TGTGCCAGCAGCTTAGCCGAGGGGAACTTTCGTACGCAGTATTTT.

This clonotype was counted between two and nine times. CDR3 loop: CASSEVVGPNEQFF. The CDR3 region has the DNA TGTGCCAGCAGTGAAGTGGTCGGGCCGAATGAGCAGTTCTTC. The chain uses TRBV6-1 and TRBJ2-1; no firm D call. V was shortened by 1 base and J by 7 bases, with 11 bases between the two germline ends. Germline V gives CDR1 MNHNS, CDR2 SASEGT. The CDR3 runs to 14 residues.

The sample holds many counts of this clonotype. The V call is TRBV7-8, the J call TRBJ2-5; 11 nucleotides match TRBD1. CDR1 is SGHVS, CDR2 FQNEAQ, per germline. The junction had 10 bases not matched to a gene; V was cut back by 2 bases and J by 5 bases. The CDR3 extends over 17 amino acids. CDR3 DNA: TGTGCCAGCAGCTTAATCAACCCGGGACAGGGGGGGGAGACCCAGTACTTC. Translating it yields CASSLINPGQGGETQYF.

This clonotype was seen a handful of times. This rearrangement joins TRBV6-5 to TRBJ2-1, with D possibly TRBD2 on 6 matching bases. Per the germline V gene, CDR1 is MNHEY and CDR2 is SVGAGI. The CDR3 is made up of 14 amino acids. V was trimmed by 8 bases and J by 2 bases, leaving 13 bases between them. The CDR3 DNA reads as TGTGCCAGCGGGGGGACTGGCCCCTACAATGAGCAGTTCTTC. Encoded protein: CASGGTGPYNEQFF.

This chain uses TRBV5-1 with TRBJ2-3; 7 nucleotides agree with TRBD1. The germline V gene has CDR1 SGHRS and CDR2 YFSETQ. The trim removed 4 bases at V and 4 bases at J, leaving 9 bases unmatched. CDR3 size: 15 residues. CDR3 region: CASSPGGMSADTQYF. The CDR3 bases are TGCGCCAGCAGCCCAGGGGGTATGAGCGCAGATACGCAGTATTTT.

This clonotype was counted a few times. CDR3 DNA: TGTGCCAGCAGTTACGCGACCGGGACAGCTAACTATGGCTACACCTTC. This sequence encodes CASSYATGTANYGYTF. V is TRBV6-2 or TRBV6-3 and J is TRBJ1-2, with 7 bases fitting TRBD1. Unmatched junction bases numbered 6, after V lost 2 bases and J lost 0 bases. Germline V gene data show CDR1 as MNHEY and CDR2 as SVGEGT. This CDR3 comprises 16 residues.

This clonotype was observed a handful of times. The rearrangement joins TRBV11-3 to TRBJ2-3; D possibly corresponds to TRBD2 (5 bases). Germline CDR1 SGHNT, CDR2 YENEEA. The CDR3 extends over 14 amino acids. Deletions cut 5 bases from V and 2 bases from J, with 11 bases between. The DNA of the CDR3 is TGTGCCAGCAGCCGGAGGTCTTCCACAGATACGCAGTATTTT. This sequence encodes CASSRRSSTDTQYF.

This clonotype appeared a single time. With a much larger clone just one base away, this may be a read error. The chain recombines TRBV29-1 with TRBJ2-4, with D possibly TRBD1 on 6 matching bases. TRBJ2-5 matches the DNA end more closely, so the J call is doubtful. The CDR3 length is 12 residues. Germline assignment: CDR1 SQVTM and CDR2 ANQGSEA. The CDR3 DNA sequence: TGCAGCGCTGGCAGGGGTGGAGAGACCCAGTACTTC. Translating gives CSAGRGGETQYF.

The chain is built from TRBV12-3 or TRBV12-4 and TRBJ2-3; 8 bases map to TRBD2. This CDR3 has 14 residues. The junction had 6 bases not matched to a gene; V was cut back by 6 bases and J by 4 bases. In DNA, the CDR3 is TGTGCCAGCAGAAAGCGGGAGTTCGCAGATACGCAGTATTTT. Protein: CASRKREFADTQYF.

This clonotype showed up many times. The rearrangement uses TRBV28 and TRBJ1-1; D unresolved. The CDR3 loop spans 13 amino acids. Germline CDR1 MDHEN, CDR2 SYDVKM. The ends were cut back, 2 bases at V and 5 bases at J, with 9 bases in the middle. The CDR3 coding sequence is TGTGCCAGCAGTTTAAGTAGTCCGACTGAAGCTTTCTTT. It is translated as CASSLSSPTEAFF.

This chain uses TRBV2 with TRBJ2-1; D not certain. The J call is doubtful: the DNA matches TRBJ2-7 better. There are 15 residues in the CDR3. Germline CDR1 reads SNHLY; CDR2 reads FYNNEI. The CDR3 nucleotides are TGTGCCAGCAGTCCTACAGTGAGCTCCTACAATGAGCAGTACTTC. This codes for CASSPTVSSYNEQYF.